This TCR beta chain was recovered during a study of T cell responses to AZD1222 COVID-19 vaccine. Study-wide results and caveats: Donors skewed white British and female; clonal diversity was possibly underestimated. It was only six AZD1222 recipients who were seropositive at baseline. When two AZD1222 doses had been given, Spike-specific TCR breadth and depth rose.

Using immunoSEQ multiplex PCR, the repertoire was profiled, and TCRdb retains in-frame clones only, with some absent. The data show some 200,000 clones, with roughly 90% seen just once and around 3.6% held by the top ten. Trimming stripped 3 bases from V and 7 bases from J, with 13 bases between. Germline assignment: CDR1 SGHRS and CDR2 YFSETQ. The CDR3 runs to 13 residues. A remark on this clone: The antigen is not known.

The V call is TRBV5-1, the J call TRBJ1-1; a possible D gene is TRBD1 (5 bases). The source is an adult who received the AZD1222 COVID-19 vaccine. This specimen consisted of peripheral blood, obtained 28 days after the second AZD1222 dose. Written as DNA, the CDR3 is TGCGCCAGCAGCTCGCGGGGCGTTGTTGAAGCTTTCTTT. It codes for CASSSRGVVEAFF.